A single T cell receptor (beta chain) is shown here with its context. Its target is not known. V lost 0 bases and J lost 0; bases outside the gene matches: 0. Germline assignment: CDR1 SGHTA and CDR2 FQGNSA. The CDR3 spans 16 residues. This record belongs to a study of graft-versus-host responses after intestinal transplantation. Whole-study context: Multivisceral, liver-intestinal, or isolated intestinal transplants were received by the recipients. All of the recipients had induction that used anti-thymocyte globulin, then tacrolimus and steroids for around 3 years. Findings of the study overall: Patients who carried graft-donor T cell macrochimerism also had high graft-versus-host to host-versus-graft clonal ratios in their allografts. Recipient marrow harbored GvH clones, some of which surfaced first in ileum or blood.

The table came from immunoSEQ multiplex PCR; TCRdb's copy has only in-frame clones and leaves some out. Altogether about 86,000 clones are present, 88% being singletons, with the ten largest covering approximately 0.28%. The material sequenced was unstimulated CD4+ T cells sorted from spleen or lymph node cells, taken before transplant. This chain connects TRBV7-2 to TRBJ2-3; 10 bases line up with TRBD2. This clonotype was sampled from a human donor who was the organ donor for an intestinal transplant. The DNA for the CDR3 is TGTGCCAGCAGCTTAGCGACTAGCGGGAGCACAGATACGCAGTATTTT. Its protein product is CASSLATSGSTDTQYF.